Sequencing of this T cell receptor (beta chain) was carried out in a study of T cells in Graves' hyperthyroidism and ophthalmopathy. Study-wide results and limits: The majority of expanded thyroid clonotypes above 0.001 also appeared in blood. Ophthalmopathy and stable hyperthyroidism were separated by a 13 V-J model.

Amplified TCR beta CDR3 regions came from RNA transcripts. The HTBI primer set was used in a first-round RT-PCR of the TCR CDR3. TCRdb analysed the multiplex PCR reads with MiXCR anew, one entry per CDR3 protein. The data hold roughly 500,000 distinct CDR3 sequences, with over 35% observed a single time. Details on this clonotype: Its antigen is undetermined.

Thyroid ultrasound and orbital computed tomography, with clinical symptoms and serum thyroxine and TRAb, informed diagnoses. Sequencing was performed on peripheral blood or thyroid tissue (not recorded which). This receptor was identified in an adult woman with Graves' disease, either hyperthyroidism or ophthalmopathy (not recorded which).

The CDR3 DNA reads as TGTGCCAGCAGCCAAATAGTGGCTGAAGCTTTCTTT. Amino acids: CASSQIVAEAFF. The chain links TRBV2 to TRBJ1-1; no clear D gene. Trimming cost V 6 bases and J 6 bases, with 11 bases left between them. The germline gives CDR1 SNHLY, CDR2 FYNNEI. CDR3 size: 12 residues. The entire variable domain, with the rest obtained from reference TRBV2 and TRBJ1-1, is as follows: EPEVTQTPSHQVTQMGQEVILRCVPISNHLYFYWYRQILGQKVEFLVSFYNNEISEKSEIFDDQFSVERPDGSNFTLKIRSTKLEDSAMYFCASSQIVAEAFFGQGTRLTVV.